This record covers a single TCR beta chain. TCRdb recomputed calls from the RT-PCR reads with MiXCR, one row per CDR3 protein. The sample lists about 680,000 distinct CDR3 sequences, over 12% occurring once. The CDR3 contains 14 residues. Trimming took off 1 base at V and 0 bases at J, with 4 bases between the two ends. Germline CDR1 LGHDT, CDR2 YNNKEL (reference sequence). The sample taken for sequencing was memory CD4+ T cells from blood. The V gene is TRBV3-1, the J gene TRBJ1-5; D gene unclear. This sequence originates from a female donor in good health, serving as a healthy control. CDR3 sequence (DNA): TGTGCCAGCAGCCAAGGGGATAGCAATCAGCCCCAGCATTTT. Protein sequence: CASSQGDSNQPQHF. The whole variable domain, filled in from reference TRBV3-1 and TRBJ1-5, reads DTAVSQTPKYLVTQMGNDKSIKCEQNLGHDTMYWYKQDSKKFLKIMFSYNNKELIINETVPNRFSPKSPDKAHLNLHINSLELGDSAVYFCASSQGDSNQPQHFGDGTRLSIL.